This T cell receptor beta chain originates from a study of cytomegalovirus exposure and HLA in healthy donors. Whole-study context: The 120 or so validation repertoires matched the roughly 650 first-cohort repertoires in platform, a later analysis reported.

Sequenced by immunoSEQ multiplex PCR; TCRdb stores in-frame clones only, minus some. The sample holds about 140,000 clones, approximately 85% seen once. Details on this clone: Its target is unknown.

The CDR3 extends over 15 amino acids. Germline loops: CDR1 SGHRS, CDR2 YFSETQ. V lost 5 bases and J 5 bases, leaving 20 bases between the germline ends. Whole-study findings and limits: In vitro testing confirmed a few CMV-associated chains as specific for CMV antigens.

The sample was PBMCs. The V call is TRBV5-1, the J call TRBJ2-7, with a possible D match to TRBD1 (6 bases). The receptor's source is a woman under 40 in good health and CMV-seronegative. The CDR3 loop reads CASRSTGTPPHEQYF. In nucleotides, the CDR3 is TGCGCCAGCAGAAGTACCGGGACACCGCCCCACGAGCAGTACTTC.